This T cell receptor beta chain stems from a study of liver allograft versus peripheral blood T cells. Study information: Repertoires from peripheral blood of liver transplant recipients were compared with those inside their transplanted livers. Study-wide points: Inside liver allografts, T cell receptor repertoires reportedly diverged from the repertoires found in peripheral blood.

TCRdb re-derived calls from the reads in MiXCR, one entry per CDR3 protein. The sample holds some 2,000 distinct CDR3 sequences, about 16% seen once. Concerning this clonotype itself: Its antigen remains unidentified. The junction shows a germline mismatch at one end, possibly a read error.

This clonotype was sampled from a human patient who had a liver transplant. Some T cells may have come from the graft donor.

The CDR3 nucleotides read TGTGCCAGTAATATATCAGAGAACACTGAAGCTTTCTTT. This encodes CASNISENTEAFF. This rearrangement joins TRBV19 to TRBJ1-1, with D unclear. Germline V lookup: CDR1 LNHDA, CDR2 SQIVND (reference sequence). This CDR3 contains 13 residues.